These 22 T cell receptor beta chains came from one sample sequenced in a study of T cell changes during pregnancy in multiple sclerosis. TCRdb keeps only in-frame clones here, not all; method: immunoSEQ multiplex PCR. The table includes approximately 63,000 clones, approximately 93% detected once. Sequencing used CD8+ T cells from peripheral blood mononuclear cells, obtained in the third trimester of pregnancy. The source of these receptors is a female donor with multiple sclerosis, enrolled in a pregnancy study.

The chain is built from TRBV6-4 and TRBJ2-2; D may be TRBD2 (5 bases). The CDR3 has 13 residues. Trimming took 3 bases from V and 5 from J, leaving 7 bases between them. Looked up from germline, CDR1 is MRHNA and CDR2 is SNTAGT. The CDR3 region is CASSESGTGELFF. The DNA of the CDR3 is TGTGCCAGCAGTGAATCGGGGACCGGGGAGCTGTTTTTT.

The chain carries TRBV5-4 and TRBJ1-3; D ambiguous. Germline lookup yields CDR1 SGHNT and CDR2 YYREEE (reference sequence). The CDR3 length is 15 residues. Between the trimmed V and J ends, which lost 4 bases and 7 bases, there was a span of 18 bases. The CDR3 loop reads CASSLLLGEMNTIYF. In DNA form, the CDR3 reads TGTGCCAGCAGCCTGCTCCTAGGTGAAATGAACACCATATATTTT.

This chain links TRBV2 with TRBJ2-3, with a possible D match to TRBD1 (5 bases). The CDR3 has 17 residues. The germline gives CDR1 SNHLY, CDR2 FYNNEI. Between the trimmed V and J ends, which lost 2 bases and 4 bases, there was a span of 19 bases. The CDR3 loop reads CASSEFERQGRADTQYF. The CDR3 DNA reads TGTGCCAGCAGTGAATTTGAGCGTCAGGGCAGGGCAGATACGCAGTATTTT. Drawing the rest from reference TRBV2 and TRBJ2-3, the complete variable domain is EPEVTQTPSHQVTQMGQEVILRCVPISNHLYFYWYRQILGQKVEFLVSFYNNEISEKSEIFDDQFSVERPDGSNFTLKIRSTKLEDSAMYFCASSEFERQGRADTQYFGPGTRLTVL.

J is TRBJ2-7 and V is TRBV5-1; 9 bases are shared with TRBD1. The CDR3 loop spans 13 amino acids. Trimming cost V 2 bases and J 6 bases; bases outside gene matches: 3. Germline lookup yields CDR1 SGHRS and CDR2 YFSETQ. The CDR3 spells CASSFGTGLEQYF. Written as DNA, the CDR3 is TGCGCCAGCAGCTTCGGGACAGGGCTCGAGCAGTACTTC.

The chain links TRBV11-2 to TRBJ2-5; D remains ambiguous. This CDR3 is built from 15 residues. V was shortened by 1 base and J by 5 bases, with 14 bases between the two germline ends. Germline V lookup: CDR1 SGHAT, CDR2 FQNNGV. The DNA of the CDR3 is TGTGCCAGCAGCTTAGGGAGCAACACGGTGGAGACCCAGTACTTC. Amino acid sequence: CASSLGSNTVETQYF.

CDR3 in amino acids: CASSHGPQGYGYTF. CDR3 nucleotides: TGTGCCAGCAGTCATGGCCCTCAGGGCTATGGCTACACCTTC. This chain joins TRBV7-2 and TRBJ1-2, with D maybe TRBD1 (5 bases). CDR1 and CDR2 from the germline V gene are SGHTA and FQGNSA. CDR3 size: 14 residues. V gave up 6 bases and J gave up 4 bases, with 15 bases separating them.

This clone appeared a single time. The V call is TRBV7-9, the J call TRBJ2-7; 8 bases fit TRBD1. From germline, CDR1 is SEHNR and CDR2 FQNEAQ (reference sequence). V gave up 5 bases and J gave up 5 bases; unmatched junction bases: 11. The CDR3 contains 15 residues. CDR3 sequence (DNA): TGTGCCAGCAGCCCAGGACAGGGAAAGGTCCACGAGCAGTACTTC. Its protein product is CASSPGQGKVHEQYF.

This rearrangement joins TRBV12-5 to TRBJ1-5; D is undetermined. Germline CDR1 is LGHNT and CDR2 is FRNRAP. The CDR3 contains 13 residues. V lost 3 bases to trimming and J lost 3 bases, with 6 bases between them. CDR3 DNA sequence: TGTGCTAGTGGTTTAGGACTCAATCAGCCCCAGCATTTT. Protein product: CASGLGLNQPQHF.

The genes are TRBV29-1 and TRBJ2-2; unclear D gene. V was pared by 3 bases and J by 7 bases, with 12 bases between. Germline V gene data show CDR1 as SQVTM and CDR2 as ANQGSEA. This CDR3 region has 13 residues. CDR3 amino acids: CSVDGPGVGELFF. The CDR3 DNA reads TGCAGCGTTGATGGCCCCGGAGTCGGGGAGCTGTTTTTT.

V usage is TRBV2 and J usage is TRBJ1-1; 8 bases are shared with TRBD1. Germline CDR1 and CDR2: SNHLY and FYNNEI. The CDR3 totals 13 residues. Trimming took 6 bases from V and 10 from J; bases not matched to a gene: 10. CDR3 amino acids: CASSVPGQVGAFF. In DNA, the CDR3 is TGTGCCAGCAGCGTACCGGGACAGGTGGGAGCTTTCTTT.

Turning to this clone: At one end, the junction sequence differs from germline, possibly due to a read error. This rearrangement joins TRBV13 to TRBJ2-1; 10 nucleotides align to TRBD1. From germline, CDR1 is PRHDT and CDR2 FYEKMQ (reference sequence). This CDR3 contains 15 residues. The CDR3 spells CASSHRQGAWDEQFF. CDR3 DNA sequence: TGTGCCAGCAGCCACAGACAGGGGGCGTGGGATGAGCAATTCTTC.

A few counts support this clone. V gene TRBV14 combines with J gene TRBJ1-1; no definite D call. Looked up from germline, CDR1 is SGHDN and CDR2 is FVKESK. This CDR3 has 13 amino acids. The V gene lost 1 base and the J gene lost 7 bases, with 10 bases spanning the gap. CDR3 region: CASSQGGGHEAFF. The DNA for the CDR3 is TGTGCCAGCAGCCAAGGAGGAGGGCATGAAGCTTTCTTT.

The rearrangement joins TRBV5-8 to TRBJ2-1; 11 nucleotides line up with TRBD1. The germline V gene encodes CDR1 SGHTS and CDR2 YDEGEE. V gave up 4 bases and J gave up 10 bases; unmatched junction bases: 10. CDR3 length: 15 residues. The CDR3 loop is CASSVVGQGAVEQFF. Written as DNA, the CDR3 is TGTGCCAGCAGCGTAGTTGGACAGGGGGCCGTGGAGCAGTTCTTC.

The chain uses TRBV27 and TRBJ2-1; 9 bases are a match to TRBD2. CDR1 and CDR2 (germline): MNHEY, SMNVEV (reference sequence). The CDR3 spans 14 residues. J gave up 4 bases and V 5 bases, and 3 bases lay outside the gene matches. The chain's CDR3 is CASSMTSGYNEQFF. The CDR3 nucleotides read TGTGCCAGCAGTATGACTAGCGGATACAATGAGCAGTTCTTC.

CDR3 nucleotide sequence: TGTGCCAGCAGTTCTAGCGGGAGTGGATACAATGAGCAGTTCTTC. It encodes CASSSSGSGYNEQFF. This chain connects TRBV28 to TRBJ2-1; 10 positions match TRBD2. Germline V CDR1 and CDR2: MDHEN, SYDVKM. V lost 4 bases and J lost 4; bases outside the gene matches: 4. The CDR3 has 15 amino acids.

The chain is built from TRBV5-5 and TRBJ2-5; 12 bases are a match to TRBD2. V was clipped by 4 bases and J by 1 base; unmatched bases: 2. This CDR3 is 15 amino acids long. The germline gives CDR1 SGHKS, CDR2 YYEKEE (reference sequence). The CDR3 DNA sequence: TGTGCCAGCAGCCGGACTAGCGGGGTCCAAGAGACCCAGTACTTC. Protein sequence: CASSRTSGVQETQYF.

The chain uses TRBV4-1 and TRBJ2-5; 12 bases agree with TRBD2. The CDR3 runs to 16 residues. V trimming: 2 bases; J trimming: 5 bases; junction bases outside the gene matches: 6. Germline-derived CDR1 and CDR2 are MGHRA and YSYEKL. The DNA for the CDR3 is TGCGCCAGCAGCCAACCTCCTAGCGGGGGGGCGGAGACCCAGTACTTC. Its translation: CASSQPPSGGAETQYF.

The V gene is TRBV7-3, the J gene TRBJ1-5, with 12 positions matching TRBD1. The V and J ends lost 5 bases and 0 bases, in that order; junction bases with no gene match: 8. The CDR3 is made up of 18 amino acids. CDR1 is SGHTA, CDR2 FQGTGA, per germline. The CDR3 is CASSLWDRGPDSNQPQHF. The CDR3 region has the DNA TGTGCCAGCAGCCTTTGGGACAGGGGGCCTGATAGCAATCAGCCCCAGCATTTT. The variable domain in full, with the rest retrieved from reference TRBV7-3 and TRBJ1-5, is GAGVSQTPSNKVTEKGKYVELRCDPISGHTALYWYRQSLGQGPEFLIYFQGTGAADDSGLPNDRFFAVRPEGSVSTLKIQRTERGDSAVYLCASSLWDRGPDSNQPQHFGDGTRLSIL.

The V and J genes are TRBV18 and TRBJ1-1; TRBD1 is a possible D gene (5 bases). There are 15 residues in the CDR3. The V end was cut by 0 bases, the J end by 1 base, with 9 bases between. Germline loops: CDR1 KGHSH, CDR2 LQKENI. CDR3 residues: CASSPPAQGNTEAFF. The CDR3 DNA is TGTGCCAGCTCACCACCGGCCCAGGGGAACACTGAAGCTTTCTTT.

This clone occurred once. The rearrangement uses TRBV7-8 and TRBJ2-7; TRBD2 matches 7 bases. The germline CDR1 and CDR2 sequences are SGHVS and FQNEAQ. After removal of 4 bases from V and 0 bases from J, the junction contained 3 bases not matched to a gene. The CDR3 runs to 14 residues. CDR3 protein: CASSSSGLSYEQYF. The DNA of the CDR3 is TGTGCCAGCAGCTCTAGCGGACTCTCCTACGAGCAGTACTTC.

This clone was recorded once. The chain employs TRBV4-1 and TRBJ2-7, with D perhaps TRBD2 (5 bases). CDR3 length: 14 amino acids. Trimming stripped 1 base from V and 7 bases from J, with 14 bases between. The V gene's germline CDR1 is MGHRA and CDR2 YSYEKL. The CDR3 loop is CASSQGVNPGEQYF. The DNA of the CDR3 is TGCGCCAGCAGCCAAGGGGTCAACCCGGGGGAGCAGTACTTC.

This clone was seen a single time. The V call is TRBV7-8, the J call TRBJ2-7; TRBD1 is a possible D gene (5 bases). The CDR3 is 14 residues long. The germline V gene encodes CDR1 SGHVS and CDR2 FQNEAQ. Trimming removed 3 bases at V and 5 bases at J, with 14 bases between. For the CDR3, the DNA is TGTGCCAGCAGCTTCGCAGGGAAAAGCGACGAGCAGTACTTC. It is translated as CASSFAGKSDEQYF.